These 18 T cell receptor beta chains came from one sample sequenced in a study of cytomegalovirus exposure and HLA in healthy donors. This PCR relied on a set of 60 Vbeta primers and 13 Jbeta primers. Measured with immunoSEQ multiplex PCR; TCRdb has only the in-frame clones, and not every one. The data hold some 160,000 clones, with 81% observed a single time. The specimen was PBMCs. These receptor sequences come from a man in his fifties or sixties in good health and CMV-seropositive.

This sequence joins TRBV29-1 and TRBJ2-7, with D tentatively TRBD2 (7 bases). The CDR3 totals 13 residues. Germline V lookup: CDR1 SQVTM, CDR2 ANQGSEA. The V gene lost 6 bases and the J gene lost 5 bases, with 17 bases spanning the gap. CDR3 residues: CSVRGGPFNEQYF. The CDR3 DNA sequence: TGCAGCGTGAGGGGGGGGCCGTTTAACGAGCAGTACTTC.

This chain connects TRBV5-4 to TRBJ1-1; 8 bases agree with TRBD1. In germline, CDR1 is SGHNT, CDR2 YYREEE (reference sequence). The CDR3 has 15 residues. V was clipped by 2 bases and J by 1 base; unmatched bases: 4. DNA of the CDR3: TGTGCCAGCAGCTTCGGGGGGACAGGGAACACTGAAGCTTTCTTT. Protein: CASSFGGTGNTEAFF.

The chain carries TRBV28 and TRBJ2-1; no reliable D call. CDR1 is MDHEN and CDR2 is SYDVKM in the germline V gene. The CDR3 extends over 12 amino acids. Trimming stripped 5 bases from V and 8 bases from J, with 10 bases between. The CDR3 sequence: CASSPSVHEQFF. CDR3 nucleotide sequence: TGTGCCAGCAGTCCGAGCGTTCATGAGCAGTTCTTC.

The chain joins TRBV6-1 to TRBJ2-7; D might be TRBD1 (6 bases). V was shortened by 4 bases and J by 2 bases, with 21 bases between the two germline ends. In germline, CDR1 is MNHNS, CDR2 SASEGT. CDR3 length equals 17 residues. The CDR3 DNA sequence: TGTGCCAGCAGTGCGTCCAGGGACACCCGGAGGACCTACGAGCAGTACTTC. This translates into CASSASRDTRRTYEQYF.

This sequence joins TRBV5-1 and TRBJ2-7; no clear D gene. The CDR3 totals 15 residues. Germline assignment: CDR1 SGHRS and CDR2 YFSETQ. Trimming shortened V by 0 bases and J by 0 bases, and 10 bases separated the two germline ends. The CDR3 bases are TGCGCCAGCAGCTTGGCCTCAGGTGTCTCCTACGAGCAGTACTTC. The encoded protein is CASSLASGVSYEQYF.

The chain combines TRBV6-6 with TRBJ2-7; 12 bases map to TRBD1. CDR3 length: 15 residues. Trimming removed 0 bases from V and 6 bases from J; junction bases left unmatched: 3. CDR1 MNHNY and CDR2 SVGAGI come from the germline V gene (reference sequence). The CDR3 sequence is CASSYSGQGAIEQYF. In DNA form, the CDR3 reads TGTGCCAGCAGTTACTCGGGACAGGGGGCAATCGAGCAGTACTTC.

This clone appeared once. The V call is TRBV7-3, the J call TRBJ2-5; D possibly corresponds to TRBD2 (6 bases). This CDR3 spans 15 amino acids. V was cut by 4 bases and J by 4 bases, with 16 bases left in between. Germline CDR1 reads SGHTA; CDR2 reads FQGTGA. For the CDR3, the DNA is TGTGCCAGCAGCTCTGTGGGACTTCAGGGAGAGACCCAGTACTTC. Encoded protein: CASSSVGLQGETQYF.

V is TRBV18 and J is TRBJ2-5; 10 bases agree with TRBD2. J gave up 4 bases and V 6 bases, and 8 bases lay outside the gene matches. Germline loops: CDR1 KGHSH, CDR2 LQKENI. This CDR3 has 15 residues. This chain's CDR3 is CASSPPGLAIETQYF. CDR3 in DNA: TGTGCCAGCTCCCCTCCGGGACTAGCGATAGAGACCCAGTACTTC.

This CDR3 is CASSLTTNFEAFF. The CDR3 DNA reads TGCGCCAGCAGCTTGACAACGAATTTTGAAGCTTTCTTT. The V and J genes are TRBV5-1 and TRBJ1-1; D remains unclear. The germline V gene has CDR1 SGHRS and CDR2 YFSETQ. This CDR3 comprises 13 residues. V lost 1 base, J lost 7 bases, and 11 bases lay in between.

The genes are TRBV7-2 and TRBJ2-5; TRBD2 is a possible D gene (6 bases). The V end was cut by 6 bases, the J end by 8 bases, with 22 bases between. The germline V gene encodes CDR1 SGHTA and CDR2 FQGNSA. This CDR3 has 15 amino acids. CDR3 sequence reads: CASRPTGTEKRTQYF. As DNA, the CDR3 is TGTGCCAGCAGGCCGACCGGGACTGAGAAGAGAACCCAGTACTTC.

The rearrangement joins TRBV29-1 to TRBJ2-3; 11 bases line up with TRBD2. Germline-derived CDR1 and CDR2 are SQVTM and ANQGSEA. The J segment lost 2 bases and the V segment lost 6 bases, leaving 7 bases of the junction unmatched. The CDR3 has 15 residues. The CDR3 DNA reads as TGCAGCGTGACATGGACTAGCGGGCTCACAGATACGCAGTATTTT. Its translation is CSVTWTSGLTDTQYF.

This chain connects TRBV11-2 to TRBJ2-2, with no clear D. Per the germline V gene, CDR1 is SGHAT and CDR2 is FQNNGV. The CDR3 sequence is 15 residues long. The germline V and J ends were trimmed by 2 bases and 4 bases, with 11 bases remaining between them. CDR3 region: CASSLRRPGTGELFF. As DNA, the CDR3 is TGTGCCAGCAGCTTACGGCGGCCGGGCACCGGGGAGCTGTTTTTT. The full variable domain, with the rest looked up from reference TRBV11-2 and TRBJ2-2, is EAGVAQSPRYKIIEKRQSVAFWCNPISGHATLYWYQQILGQGPKLLIQFQNNGVVDDSQLPKDRFSAERLKGVDSTLKIQPAKLEDSAVYLCASSLRRPGTGELFFGEGSRLTVL.

The chain employs TRBV19 and TRBJ2-3, with D tentatively TRBD2 (5 bases). From germline, CDR1 is LNHDA and CDR2 SQIVND (reference sequence). The V gene lost 5 bases and the J gene lost 0 bases, with 12 bases spanning the gap. This CDR3 is built from 15 residues. The CDR3 reads CASSPGGPSTDTQYF. The DNA for the CDR3 is TGTGCCAGTAGTCCCGGAGGTCCTAGCACAGATACGCAGTATTTT.

In its sample, this clone was seen once. The rearrangement links TRBV11-2 to TRBJ1-5, with no clear D. The V gene lost 5 bases and the J gene lost 2 bases, with 13 bases spanning the gap. This CDR3 is 15 amino acids long. Germline V gives CDR1 SGHAT, CDR2 FQNNGV. CDR3 DNA sequence: TGTGCCAGCAGCCTCAACGGGGAGGGCAATCAGCCCCAGCATTTT. Translation: CASSLNGEGNQPQHF.

The rearrangement links TRBV7-9 to TRBJ2-7; 7 positions match TRBD1. The J segment lost 2 bases and the V segment lost 5 bases, leaving 6 bases of the junction unmatched. The CDR3 runs to 14 residues. Germline CDR1 reads SEHNR; CDR2 reads FQNEAQ (reference sequence). The CDR3 reads CASSPGGPAYEQYF. CDR3 in DNA: TGTGCCAGCAGCCCAGGGGGTCCAGCCTACGAGCAGTACTTC.

This clone is a singleton in its sample. This chain connects TRBV19 to TRBJ1-2; a possible D gene is TRBD1 (6 bases). Germline V gene sequence: CDR1 LNHDA, CDR2 SQIVND (reference sequence). This CDR3 comprises 15 residues. V dropped 9 bases and J dropped 4 bases, with 21 bases sitting between them. The CDR3 DNA sequence: TGTGCCAGCTATCGGGGGGCTCCCGACATCTATGGCTACACCTTC. It specifies CASYRGAPDIYGYTF.

The chain links TRBV2 to TRBJ1-1; 8 bases are shared with TRBD1. Trimming removed 8 bases from V and 1 base from J; junction bases left unmatched: 6. This CDR3 region has 14 residues. The germline CDR1 and CDR2 sequences are SNHLY and FYNNEI. Here the CDR3 reads CASDRGGWNTEAFF. CDR3 nucleotide sequence: TGTGCCAGCGACAGGGGCGGTTGGAACACTGAAGCTTTCTTT.

With respect to this clone: One end of the junction fails to match germline, which may point to a read error. This chain connects TRBV6-1 to TRBJ2-5; 7 bases are a match to TRBD1. Germline CDR1 MNHNS, CDR2 SASEGT. This CDR3 region has 13 residues. In DNA, the CDR3 is TGTGCCAGCGGTGACAGGGCACAAGAGACCCAGTACTTC. This gives the protein CASGDRAQETQYF.